These 28 T cell receptor beta chains share one sample of origin, sequenced in a study of cytomegalovirus exposure and HLA in healthy donors. Both 60 Vbeta primers and 13 Jbeta primers went into the PCR. Sequencing was performed with immunoSEQ multiplex PCR; in TCRdb, only in-frame clones are kept and a portion is missing. There are under 200,000 clones in the sample; approximately 82% occur only once, and about 6.8% lies in the top ten. Sequenced: PBMCs. All receptors come from a man aged 45 to 65 in good health and CMV-seropositive.

V is TRBV9 and J is TRBJ2-1, with D maybe TRBD1 (5 bases). Germline CDR1 SGDLS, CDR2 YYNGEE. Trimming cost V 0 bases and J 9 bases, with 16 bases left between them. The CDR3 runs 15 residues. The CDR3 nucleotides read TGTGCCAGCAGCGTAGGCGGCTCAACAGGCAGTGAGCAGTTCTTC. Amino acid sequence: CASSVGGSTGSEQFF.

The rearrangement uses TRBV30 and TRBJ1-5; D may be TRBD1 (6 bases). This CDR3 is built from 14 residues. V lost 4 bases and J 0 bases, leaving 10 bases between the germline ends. The germline CDR1 and CDR2 sequences are GTSNPN and SVGIG (reference sequence). The CDR3 is CAWNSRGSNQPQHF. CDR3 bases: TGTGCCTGGAACTCCAGGGGTAGCAATCAGCCCCAGCATTTT.

The V call is TRBV6-1, the J call TRBJ2-2, with a possible D match to TRBD2 (5 bases). The CDR3 has 14 amino acids. The germline gives CDR1 MNHNS, CDR2 SASEGT. V gave up 4 bases and J gave up 4 bases, with 10 bases separating them. As DNA, the CDR3 is TGTGCCAGCAGTGCCTACCGGGGCACCGGGGAGCTGTTTTTT. Residues: CASSAYRGTGELFF.

The rearrangement links TRBV11-2 to TRBJ1-5; tentatively, D is TRBD1 (6 bases). Germline CDR1 is SGHAT and CDR2 is FQNNGV. There are 15 residues in the CDR3. V was shortened by 4 bases and J by 3 bases, with 13 bases between the two germline ends. The CDR3 nucleotides are TGTGCCAGCAGCTCCGGGGGGCAGGTCAATCAGCCCCAGCATTTT. Translating gives CASSSGGQVNQPQHF.

V usage is TRBV30 and J usage is TRBJ2-7; maybe TRBD2 (6 bases). There are 11 residues in the CDR3. Trimming removed 7 bases at V and 4 bases at J, with 11 bases between. The germline CDR1 and CDR2 sequences are GTSNPN and SVGIG (reference sequence). CDR3 loop: CAYGTFYEQYV. The DNA of the CDR3 is TGTGCCTACGGGACTTTTTACGAGCAGTACGTC.

CDR3 amino acids: CASSFTATGAGNTIYF. CDR3 bases: TGCGCCAGCAGCTTTACCGCGACAGGGGCTGGAAACACCATATATTTT. The chain joins TRBV5-1 to TRBJ1-3, with TRBD1 identical over 8 bases. After removal of 2 bases from V and 2 bases from J, the junction contained 6 bases not matched to a gene. Germline CDR1 SGHRS, CDR2 YFSETQ. The CDR3 totals 16 residues.

V and J are TRBV5-1 and TRBJ1-2, with 7 bases fitting TRBD1. The germline CDR1 and CDR2 sequences are SGHRS and YFSETQ. V dropped 3 bases and J dropped 5; count of bases not matched to a gene: 7. The CDR3 is made up of 14 amino acids. In DNA form, the CDR3 reads TGCGCCAGCAGCTGGGGGGACAGCGAATATGGCTACACCTTC. It codes for CASSWGDSEYGYTF.

V is TRBV15 and J is TRBJ2-1, with a possible D match to TRBD2 (7 bases). The CDR3 runs to 14 residues. V gave up 1 base and J gave up 6 bases, with 10 bases separating them. The germline V gene encodes CDR1 LNHNV and CDR2 YYDKDF (reference sequence). CDR3 sequence reads: CATSRGGGPNEQFF. In DNA, the CDR3 is TGTGCCACCAGCAGAGGGGGGGGCCCCAATGAGCAGTTCTTC.

The rearrangement links TRBV7-8 to TRBJ1-6, with D tentatively TRBD1 (5 bases). V was clipped by 6 bases and J by 7 bases, with 13 bases between them. The CDR3 runs 14 residues. Germline V gene data show CDR1 as SGHVS and CDR2 as FQNEAQ. Written as DNA, the CDR3 is TGTGCCAGCAGTCGTACAGGTTCCAATTCACCCCTCCACTTT. The encoded protein is CASSRTGSNSPLHF.

The chain uses TRBV30 and TRBJ2-3; TRBD2 matches 10 bases. This CDR3 contains 14 residues. CDR1 GTSNPN and CDR2 SVGIG come from the germline V gene (reference sequence). The CDR3, as DNA: TGTGCTTATACTAGCGGGACCAGCACAGATACGCAGTATTTT. This encodes CAYTSGTSTDTQYF.

The chain links TRBV6-1 to TRBJ1-5, with 8 bases aligning to TRBD1. V trimming: 7 bases; J trimming: 2 bases; junction bases outside the gene matches: 7. There are 15 residues in the CDR3. The V gene's germline CDR1 is MNHNS and CDR2 SASEGT. Written as DNA, the CDR3 is TGTGCCAGCACCCCTGACAGGGGAGGCAATCAGCCCCAGCATTTT. Protein product: CASTPDRGGNQPQHF.

J is TRBJ2-5 and V is TRBV18; 10 bases are shared with TRBD1. The CDR3 totals 17 residues. With 3 bases clipped from V and 5 bases from J, the junction kept 12 bases outside the gene matches. From germline, CDR1 is KGHSH and CDR2 LQKENI. In DNA, the CDR3 is TGTGCCAGCTCACCCTTACCTGGGACAGGGGCAAGCGAGACCCAGTACTTC. Translating gives CASSPLPGTGASETQYF.

The chain links TRBV7-9 to TRBJ1-4; 7 nucleotides line up with TRBD1. The CDR3 contains 17 residues. The V gene's germline CDR1 is SEHNR and CDR2 FQNEAQ (reference sequence). V trimming: 2 bases; J trimming: 7 bases; junction bases outside the gene matches: 13. The CDR3 loop is CASSLTLSTGSFEKLFF. CDR3 in DNA: TGTGCCAGCAGCTTAACGCTGTCGACAGGGAGCTTTGAAAAACTGTTTTTT.

In this sample, this clone turned up once. The rearrangement links TRBV10-2 to TRBJ1-5; D is ambiguous. Between the trimmed V and J ends, which lost 7 bases and 6 bases, there was a span of 13 bases. Germline V gives CDR1 WSHSY, CDR2 SAAADI. The CDR3 totals 13 residues. CDR3 loop: CASTEILGQPQHF. CDR3 in DNA: TGCGCCAGCACCGAGATCCTAGGTCAGCCCCAGCATTTT.

The J gene is TRBJ2-4, the V gene TRBV27; maybe TRBD2 (5 bases). From germline, CDR1 is MNHEY and CDR2 SMNVEV (reference sequence). Trimming cost V 6 bases and J 8 bases, with 11 bases left between them. CDR3 length equals 12 residues. The CDR3 reads CASSRPGDIQYF. The CDR3 bases are TGTGCCAGCAGCCGACCCGGGGACATTCAGTACTTC.

The chain uses TRBV27 and TRBJ1-6; D uncertain. V dropped 3 bases and J dropped 9 bases, with 12 bases sitting between them. The CDR3 runs 14 residues. The V gene's germline CDR1 is MNHEY and CDR2 SMNVEV (reference sequence). The CDR3 reads CASSLQREGSPLHF. In DNA form, the CDR3 reads TGTGCCAGCAGTTTGCAAAGGGAGGGTTCACCCCTCCACTTT.

The CDR3 here is CASSLEGRISPLHF. Written as DNA, the CDR3 is TGTGCCAGCAGCTTAGAGGGGAGGATTTCACCCCTCCACTTT. The V gene is TRBV7-3, the J gene TRBJ1-6, with D maybe TRBD1 (5 bases). Germline CDR1 reads SGHTA; CDR2 reads FQGTGA. V was shortened by 2 bases and J by 9 bases, with 11 bases between the two germline ends. The CDR3 is 14 residues long.

This rearrangement joins TRBV7-2 to TRBJ2-5; tentatively, D is TRBD2 (6 bases). The DNA matches TRBJ2-7 better at its end, which makes the J call doubtful. The germline gives CDR1 SGHTA, CDR2 FQGNSA. There are 14 residues in the CDR3. CDR3 loop: CASSLRDSYYEQYF. CDR3 nucleotide sequence: TGTGCCAGCAGCTTACGGGACTCGTACTACGAGCAGTACTTC.

The V and J genes are TRBV5-5 and TRBJ2-5; 13 nucleotides agree with TRBD2. From germline, CDR1 is SGHKS and CDR2 YYEKEE (reference sequence). V shed 3 bases and J 3 bases; nucleotides not matched to a gene: 8. There are 17 residues in the CDR3. The CDR3 loop is CASSWRTSGSREETQYF. The CDR3 nucleotides read TGTGCCAGCAGCTGGAGGACTAGCGGGAGTAGAGAAGAGACCCAGTACTTC.

The chain combines TRBV7-9 with TRBJ2-1; 9 bases agree with TRBD2. CDR1 SEHNR and CDR2 FQNEAQ come from the germline V gene (reference sequence). CDR3 length: 15 residues. The V and J ends lost 1 base and 5 bases, in that order; junction bases with no gene match: 3. This CDR3 reads CASSLGTSVNNEQFF. The CDR3 region has the DNA TGTGCCAGCAGCTTAGGGACTAGCGTCAACAATGAGCAGTTCTTC.

The chain employs TRBV7-3 and TRBJ2-3; no clear D. Trimming cost V 3 bases and J 5 bases, with 6 bases left between them. Germline-derived CDR1 and CDR2 are SGHTA and FQGTGA. The length of the CDR3 is 12 residues. The CDR3 is CASSFSGDTQYF. CDR3 DNA: TGTGCCAGCAGCTTTTCGGGAGATACGCAGTATTTT.

The J gene is TRBJ2-7, the V gene TRBV18, with 8 bases lining up with TRBD1. CDR1 is KGHSH and CDR2 is LQKENI in the germline V gene. V was clipped by 6 bases and J by 3 bases; unmatched bases: 4. The CDR3 has 13 residues. CDR3: CASSTGQGYEQYV. The CDR3 region has the DNA TGTGCCAGCTCCACCGGACAGGGCTACGAGCAGTACGTC.

The genes are TRBV5-4 and TRBJ1-1; D is undetermined. The CDR3 totals 15 residues. Germline-derived CDR1 and CDR2 are SGHNT and YYREEE (reference sequence). V was pared by 3 bases and J by 0 bases, with 12 bases between. CDR3 bases: TGTGCCAGCAGCTCCTCTGCTAGTATGAACACTGAAGCTTTCTTT. Amino acids: CASSSSASMNTEAFF.

The V call is TRBV7-8, the J call TRBJ1-5; D perhaps matches TRBD1 (5 bases). CDR1 and CDR2 from the germline V gene are SGHVS and FQNEAQ. Trimming took 0 bases from V and 0 from J, leaving 9 bases between them. The CDR3 is 16 residues long. The CDR3 coding sequence is TGTGCCAGCAGCTTAGCGCTGACAGATAGCAATCAGCCCCAGCATTTT. It is translated as CASSLALTDSNQPQHF.

In regard to this clone: The junction and the germline gene differ at one end; a read error may be behind it. V usage is TRBV6-5 and J usage is TRBJ1-5; D unresolved. Germline-derived CDR1 and CDR2 are MNHEY and SVGAGI. This CDR3 region has 14 residues. The CDR3 here is CASRGRRADQSQHF. The CDR3 DNA reads TGTGCCAGCAGGGGGAGGCGGGCCGATCAGTCCCAGCATTTT.

The chain employs TRBV7-2 and TRBJ2-7; D ambiguous. This CDR3 has 13 residues. Trimming removed 5 bases from V and 8 bases from J, with 16 bases in between. Looked up from germline, CDR1 is SGHTA and CDR2 is FQGNSA. The CDR3, as DNA: TGTGCCAGCAGCCTCACCGTGAGGCACCAGCAGTACTTC. Translation gives CASSLTVRHQQYF.

The CDR3 reads CASSKGDRGTEAFF. The DNA for the CDR3 is TGTGCCAGCAGCAAGGGGGACAGGGGTACTGAAGCTTTCTTT. The V gene is TRBV21-1, the J gene TRBJ1-1; TRBD1 was called by the table and not checked on the DNA. TRBV21-1 is recorded as a pseudogene. The CDR3 contains 14 residues.

V is TRBV6-5 and J is TRBJ1-2, with TRBD1 as a possible D gene (6 bases). V gave up 3 bases and J gave up 4 bases, with 12 bases separating them. CDR1 is MNHEY and CDR2 is SVGAGI in the germline V gene. The CDR3 sequence is 14 residues long. The CDR3 reads CASSYSRDTYGYTF. The CDR3 DNA is TGTGCCAGCAGTTATTCTCGGGACACCTATGGCTACACCTTC.